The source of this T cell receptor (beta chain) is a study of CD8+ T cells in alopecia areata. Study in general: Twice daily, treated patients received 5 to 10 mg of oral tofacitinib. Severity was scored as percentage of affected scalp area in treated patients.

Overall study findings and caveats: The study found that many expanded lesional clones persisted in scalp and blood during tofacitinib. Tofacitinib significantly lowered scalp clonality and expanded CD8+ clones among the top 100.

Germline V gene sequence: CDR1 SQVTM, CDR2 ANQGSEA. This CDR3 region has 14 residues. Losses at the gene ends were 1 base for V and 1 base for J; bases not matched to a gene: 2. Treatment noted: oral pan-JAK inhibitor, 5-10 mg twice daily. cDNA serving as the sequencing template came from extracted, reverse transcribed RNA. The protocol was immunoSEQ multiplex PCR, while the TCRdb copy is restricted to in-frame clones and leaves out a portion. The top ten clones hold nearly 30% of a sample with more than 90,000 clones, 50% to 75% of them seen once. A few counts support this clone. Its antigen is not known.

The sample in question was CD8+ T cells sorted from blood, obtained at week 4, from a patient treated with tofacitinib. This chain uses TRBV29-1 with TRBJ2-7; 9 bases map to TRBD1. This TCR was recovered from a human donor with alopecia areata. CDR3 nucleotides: TGCAGCGTTGAAGGGACAGGGGAGTCCTACGAGCAGTACTTC. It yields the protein CSVEGTGESYEQYF.